One and the same sample provided the 25 T cell receptor beta chains below, sequenced in a study of shared clonotypes between healthy human individuals. The protocol was immunoSEQ multiplex PCR, while the TCRdb copy is restricted to in-frame clones and leaves out a portion. Here the sample spans some 2,400,000 clones, approximately 96% being singletons. Sequencing was done on a sample of naive CD4+ T cells sorted from blood. Indicated subset: CD45RA+ positively selected. The receptors come from a man aged 18 to 30 in good health.

This chain uses TRBV2 with TRBJ2-5, with 7 bases matching TRBD1. Looked up from germline, CDR1 is SNHLY and CDR2 is FYNNEI. V lost 6 bases and J lost 5; bases outside the gene matches: 9. The CDR3 is 14 residues long. DNA of the CDR3: TGTGCCAGCAGGGAACAGGGGACGTGGGAGACCCAGTACTTC. This translates into CASREQGTWETQYF. The full variable domain, with the rest looked up from reference TRBV2 and TRBJ2-5, is EPEVTQTPSHQVTQMGQEVILRCVPISNHLYFYWYRQILGQKVEFLVSFYNNEISEKSEIFDDQFSVERPDGSNFTLKIRSTKLEDSAMYFCASREQGTWETQYFGPGTRLLVL.

J is TRBJ2-3 and V is TRBV4-1; 7 nucleotides line up with TRBD2. The V and J ends lost 0 bases and 1 base, in that order; junction bases with no gene match: 4. The germline V gene encodes CDR1 MGHRA and CDR2 YSYEKL. The CDR3 is 16 residues long. DNA for the CDR3: TGCGCCAGCAGCCAAGACGCGGGAGCTGGCACAGATACGCAGTATTTT. Protein: CASSQDAGAGTDTQYF.

This chain connects TRBV5-6 to TRBJ2-3; the match to TRBD2 covers 9 bases. The CDR3 spans 17 residues. Germline V gives CDR1 SGHDT, CDR2 YYEEEE. Trimming took 5 bases from V and 3 from J; bases not matched to a gene: 13. The CDR3 DNA reads TGTGCCAGCAGTTTCTATAGCGGGAGTGGGGGGACAGATACGCAGTATTTT. Translation gives CASSFYSGSGGTDTQYF.

V usage is TRBV6-1 and J usage is TRBJ1-1; D is unresolved. Germline CDR1 and CDR2: MNHNS and SASEGT. The ends were cut back, 8 bases at V and 0 bases at J, with 10 bases in the middle. This CDR3 has 13 residues. The CDR3 sequence: CASRSGMNTEAFF. The CDR3 coding sequence is TGTGCCAGCCGGAGCGGGATGAACACTGAAGCTTTCTTT.

The chain joins TRBV5-1 to TRBJ1-1; possible D gene TRBD1, 6 bases. The V end was cut by 4 bases, the J end by 0 bases, with 13 bases between. The CDR3 extends over 15 amino acids. Germline CDR1 and CDR2: SGHRS and YFSETQ. Here the CDR3 reads CASSTGQLMNTEAFF. The CDR3 DNA reads as TGCGCCAGCAGCACCGGACAGCTGATGAACACTGAAGCTTTCTTT. Filled out from reference TRBV5-1 and TRBJ1-1, the complete variable domain reads KAGVTQTPRYLIKTRGQQVTLSCSPISGHRSVSWYQQTPGQGLQFLFEYFSETQRNKGNFPGRFSGRQFSNSRSEMNVSTLELGDSALYLCASSTGQLMNTEAFFGQGTRLTVV.

The chain links TRBV19 to TRBJ2-5, with D tentatively TRBD2 (5 bases). Germline CDR1 and CDR2: LNHDA and SQIVND (reference sequence). V lost 5 bases and J 5 bases, leaving 12 bases between the germline ends. The CDR3 runs to 13 residues. CDR3 nucleotides: TGTGCCAGTAGTGCAGGAGGTTGGGAGACCCAGTACTTC. Translation: CASSAGGWETQYF.

About this clone: Other DNA sequences within the sample encode an identical CDR3. The chain couples TRBV20-1 to TRBJ1-1; D is undetermined. Per germline, CDR1 DFQATT and CDR2 SNEGSKA (reference sequence). CDR3 size: 10 residues. V gave up 3 bases and J gave up 5 bases, with 4 bases separating them. The CDR3, as DNA: TGCAGTGCTAGTCGAACTGAAGCTTTCTTT. Translation gives CSASRTEAFF.

With regard to this clone: The sample has other DNA sequences that encode this CDR3 too. The J gene is TRBJ2-7, the V gene TRBV27, with no clear D. The CDR3 is 13 residues long. The germline gives CDR1 MNHEY, CDR2 SMNVEV (reference sequence). Trimming left V 4 bases short and J 2 bases short, with 9 bases between. The CDR3 DNA is TGTGCCAGCAGTTCTGGTTTGGCCTACGAGCAGTACTTC. Its translation: CASSSGLAYEQYF.

The V gene is TRBV28, the J gene TRBJ1-4, with a possible D match to TRBD1 (6 bases). Germline V lookup: CDR1 MDHEN, CDR2 SYDVKM. CDR3 size: 14 residues. Trimming shortened V by 3 bases and J by 4 bases, and 9 bases separated the two germline ends. This CDR3 is CASSLPRGNEKLFF. CDR3 bases: TGTGCCAGCAGTTTGCCCAGGGGTAATGAAAAACTGTTTTTT.

The V gene is TRBV4-3, the J gene TRBJ2-5; 10 bases line up with TRBD2. From germline, CDR1 is LGHNA and CDR2 YSLEER. The length of the CDR3 is 16 residues. Trimming at V came to 0 bases and at J to 5 bases, leaving 6 bases not matched to a gene. The CDR3 bases are TGCGCCAGCAGCCAAGAAGCTAGCGGGAGCACGGAGACCCAGTACTTC. Residues: CASSQEASGSTETQYF.

In the case of this clone: Other DNA sequences from this sample encode an identical CDR3 as well. The chain joins TRBV5-5 to TRBJ1-4; D uncertain. The germline CDR1 and CDR2 sequences are SGHKS and YYEKEE (reference sequence). This CDR3 comprises 13 residues. The V gene lost 4 bases and the J gene lost 8 bases, with 12 bases spanning the gap. CDR3 protein: CASSRVAGEKLFF. CDR3 DNA: TGTGCCAGCAGCCGCGTAGCTGGGGAAAAACTGTTTTTT.

The rearrangement links TRBV9 to TRBJ2-4; tentatively, D is TRBD1 (6 bases). The CDR3 runs 18 residues. Per the germline V gene, CDR1 is SGDLS and CDR2 is YYNGEE. V was shortened by 4 bases and J by 1 base, with 21 bases between the two germline ends. CDR3 sequence reads: CASSPEVSPQGAKNIQYF. CDR3 DNA sequence: TGTGCCAGCAGCCCCGAGGTTTCTCCGCAGGGGGCCAAAAACATTCAGTACTTC.

The rearrangement joins TRBV6-6 to TRBJ1-4, with 9 bases lining up with TRBD1. Germline V gene sequence: CDR1 MNHNY, CDR2 SVGAGI (reference sequence). The V segment lost 6 bases and the J segment 4 bases; nucleotides outside the gene matches: 9. CDR3 length equals 16 residues. The CDR3 coding sequence is TGTGCCAGCAGAACAGGGGGCCGGTCCCTTAATGAAAAACTGTTTTTT. Protein sequence: CASRTGGRSLNEKLFF.

The gene calls are TRBV11-2 and TRBJ2-5, with 8 bases lining up with TRBD2. The CDR3 is 17 amino acids. Germline CDR1 reads SGHAT; CDR2 reads FQNNGV. J was trimmed by 2 bases and V by 4 bases; bases with no gene match: 12. CDR3 region: CASSSTWASGSQETQYF. The CDR3 nucleotides are TGTGCCAGCAGCTCCACCTGGGCTAGCGGGTCTCAAGAGACCCAGTACTTC.

V is TRBV18 and J is TRBJ2-7; 10 bases align to TRBD2. Germline V gene lookup returns CDR1 KGHSH and CDR2 LQKENI. The CDR3 is 16 amino acids. Trimming at V came to 1 base and at J to 5 bases, leaving 8 bases not matched to a gene. CDR3 coding DNA: TGTGCCAGCTCACCACTTAATCTAGCGGGAGTCAACGAGCAGTACTTC. This gives the protein CASSPLNLAGVNEQYF.

The rearrangement joins TRBV19 to TRBJ1-5; 8 bases align to TRBD1. V was pared by 5 bases and J by 3 bases, with 9 bases of the junction left unmatched. Germline V CDR1 and CDR2: LNHDA, SQIVND (reference sequence). The CDR3 is made up of 16 amino acids. CDR3 DNA sequence: TGTGCCAGTAGTTTCAGGGGGCGGGTTCTCAATCAGCCCCAGCATTTT. This gives the protein CASSFRGRVLNQPQHF. Full variable domain (outside the CDR3, taken from reference TRBV19 and TRBJ1-5): DGGITQSPKYLFRKEGQNVTLSCEQNLNHDAMYWYRQDPGQGLRLIYYSQIVNDFQKGDIAEGYSVSREKKESFPLTVTSAQKNPTAFYLCASSFRGRVLNQPQHFGDGTRLSIL.

This chain links TRBV4-1 with TRBJ2-7; possible D gene TRBD1, 6 bases. V was pared by 3 bases and J by 0 bases, with 12 bases between. Germline V gives CDR1 MGHRA, CDR2 YSYEKL. This CDR3 is 15 amino acids long. DNA for the CDR3: TGCGCCAGCAGCCACACAACAGGGATCTCCTACGAGCAGTACTTC. Translating it yields CASSHTTGISYEQYF.

With respect to this clone: The sample has other DNA sequences that encode this CDR3 too. The CDR3 loop reads CASSLDATGELFF. In DNA, the CDR3 is TGTGCCAGCAGCTTAGATGCCACCGGGGAGCTGTTTTTT. The chain couples TRBV11-3 to TRBJ2-2; D not certain. Trimming removed 0 bases at V and 4 bases at J, with 3 bases between. The CDR3 is 13 amino acids. Germline lookup yields CDR1 SGHNT and CDR2 YENEEA.

This clone was seen a single time. J is TRBJ2-1 and V is TRBV19, with unresolved D. The germline V and J ends were trimmed by 5 bases and 5 bases, with 4 bases remaining between them. CDR3 length: 11 residues. Germline V gene sequence: CDR1 LNHDA, CDR2 SQIVND (reference sequence). The CDR3 loop reads CASSLNNEQFF. For the CDR3, the DNA is TGTGCCAGTAGTCTTAACAATGAGCAGTTCTTC.

V usage is TRBV9 and J usage is TRBJ1-5; D might be TRBD1 (6 bases). CDR3 length equals 14 residues. Deletions cut 0 bases from V and 7 bases from J, with 11 bases between. Germline CDR1 and CDR2: SGDLS and YYNGEE. The CDR3 region has the DNA TGTGCCAGCAGCGTAGGAGAGACAGGACAGCCCCAGCATTTT. This codes for CASSVGETGQPQHF.

This chain joins TRBV11-2 and TRBJ2-7, with 12 bases identical to TRBD2. V was clipped by 4 bases and J by 6 bases; unmatched bases: 4. The length of the CDR3 is 14 residues. Germline V gives CDR1 SGHAT, CDR2 FQNNGV. DNA for the CDR3: TGTGCCAGCAGCTCACTAGCGGGAGGTGTCGAGCAGTACTTC. Translated, it gives CASSSLAGGVEQYF.

The chain carries TRBV19 and TRBJ2-1, with D uncertain. CDR3 length equals 12 residues. V was clipped by 5 bases and J by 8 bases, with 10 bases between them. Looked up from germline, CDR1 is LNHDA and CDR2 is SQIVND (reference sequence). DNA of the CDR3: TGTGCCAGTAGTCCCCGCTGGGATGAGCAGTTCTTC. Translated, it gives CASSPRWDEQFF.

The genes are TRBV7-9 and TRBJ2-3; D remains unclear. Germline V lookup: CDR1 SEHNR, CDR2 FQNEAQ (reference sequence). V was shortened by 6 bases and J by 0 bases, with 10 bases between the two germline ends. This CDR3 has 14 amino acids. CDR3 residues: CASSPEWSTDTQYF. The CDR3 coding sequence is TGTGCCAGCAGTCCCGAGTGGAGCACAGATACGCAGTATTTT.

The rearrangement joins TRBV19 to TRBJ1-4; 8 nucleotides agree with TRBD1. From germline, CDR1 is LNHDA and CDR2 SQIVND (reference sequence). CDR3 size: 15 residues. V lost 7 bases, J lost 8 bases, and 12 bases stayed unmatched. The CDR3 spells CASIGQGARGEKLFF. CDR3 DNA sequence: TGTGCCAGTATTGGCCAGGGGGCAAGGGGCGAAAAACTGTTTTTT. Full variable domain (outside the CDR3, taken from reference TRBV19 and TRBJ1-4): DGGITQSPKYLFRKEGQNVTLSCEQNLNHDAMYWYRQDPGQGLRLIYYSQIVNDFQKGDIAEGYSVSREKKESFPLTVTSAQKNPTAFYLCASIGQGARGEKLFFGSGTQLSVL.

V gene TRBV4-3 combines with J gene TRBJ2-5; unclear D gene. This CDR3 has 14 residues. Trimming pared 0 bases from V and 1 base from J, leaving 6 bases between. CDR1 is LGHNA, CDR2 YSLEER, per germline. The DNA of the CDR3 is TGCGCCAGCAGCCAAGAGGGCAGCCAAGAGACCCAGTACTTC. It codes for CASSQEGSQETQYF.